These 25 T cell receptor beta chains were sequenced from one sample in a study of blood T cell repertoires in COVID-19. Using immunoSEQ multiplex PCR, the repertoire was profiled, and TCRdb retains in-frame clones only, with some absent. The repertoire consists of 95,000 to 150,000 clones, with roughly 88% occurring once and the leading ten covering about 0.9%. The source material was peripheral blood. Every receptor here comes from a woman aged 50 to 60 with active or convalescent COVID-19.

This sequence joins TRBV4-2 and TRBJ2-3; 9 nucleotides match TRBD2. With V trimmed by 0 bases and J by 3 bases, 13 bases remained unmatched. This CDR3 comprises 19 residues. The germline CDR1 and CDR2 sequences are LGHNA and YNFKEQ. CDR3 loop: CASSQDLTTSGSTTDTQYF. CDR3 sequence (DNA): TGTGCCAGCAGCCAAGATCTCACGACTAGCGGCAGTACTACAGATACGCAGTATTTT.

This clone has just a few counts. The chain links TRBV7-3 to TRBJ1-2; D is possibly TRBD1 (6 bases). Trimming cost V 5 bases and J 2 bases, with 15 bases left between them. Germline V gene data show CDR1 as SGHTA and CDR2 as FQGTGA. The length of the CDR3 is 15 residues. Written as DNA, the CDR3 is TGTGCCAGCAGCACAGAAGGGGGACCCAACTATGGCTACACCTTC. Protein sequence: CASSTEGGPNYGYTF.

This clone showed up just once. This chain links TRBV5-4 with TRBJ1-1, with D unclear. The germline CDR1 and CDR2 sequences are SGHNT and YYREEE (reference sequence). The V end was cut by 0 bases, the J end by 6 bases, with 12 bases between. The CDR3 length is 14 residues. CDR3 sequence (DNA): TGTGCCAGCAGCTTGGATTCGGTGAGCGCTGAAGCTTTCTTT. It specifies CASSLDSVSAEAFF.

V gene TRBV29-1 combines with J gene TRBJ2-3; no clear D. V dropped 4 bases and J dropped 2 bases, with 10 bases sitting between them. CDR3 length: 13 amino acids. The germline V gene has CDR1 SQVTM and CDR2 ANQGSEA. CDR3 in amino acids: CSVGGSPTDTQYF. The CDR3 bases are TGCAGCGTTGGCGGCAGTCCCACAGATACGCAGTATTTT.

The chain employs TRBV19 and TRBJ2-3; D is uncertain. Germline values: CDR1 LNHDA, CDR2 SQIVND (reference sequence). The V gene lost 6 bases and the J gene lost 3 bases, with 10 bases spanning the gap. The CDR3 consists of 13 residues. This CDR3 is CASRGSATDTQYF. The CDR3 DNA is TGTGCCAGTAGAGGCTCAGCGACAGATACGCAGTATTTT. The whole variable domain, remainder taken from reference TRBV19 and TRBJ2-3, is DGGITQSPKYLFRKEGQNVTLSCEQNLNHDAMYWYRQDPGQGLRLIYYSQIVNDFQKGDIAEGYSVSREKKESFPLTVTSAQKNPTAFYLCASRGSATDTQYFGPGTRLTVL.

This clone showed up just a few times. The gene calls are TRBV7-9 and TRBJ1-5; unclear D gene. The CDR3 has 12 residues. Trimming stripped 5 bases from V and 2 bases from J, with 4 bases between. Germline lookup yields CDR1 SEHNR and CDR2 FQNEAQ (reference sequence). CDR3: CASSSGNQPQHF. The CDR3 DNA follows: TGTGCCAGCAGCAGCGGCAATCAGCCCCAGCATTTT.

This chain joins TRBV27 and TRBJ2-1; 12 bases are a match to TRBD2. CDR3 length equals 15 residues. CDR1 is MNHEY and CDR2 is SMNVEV in the germline V gene (reference sequence). V shed 6 bases and J 4 bases; nucleotides not matched to a gene: 4. The CDR3 DNA follows: TGTGCCAGCAGCTCAACTAGCGGGAGGTACAATGAGCAGTTCTTC. This translates into CASSSTSGRYNEQFF.

The chain joins TRBV3-1 (or the pseudogene TRBV3-2) to TRBJ1-3; unclear D gene. This CDR3 has 14 residues. The ends were cut back, 2 bases at V and 0 bases at J, with 5 bases in the middle. Germline CDR1 and CDR2: LGHDT and YNNKEL (reference sequence). In DNA, the CDR3 is TGTGCCAGCAGCCAAACCAGCTCTGGAAACACCATATATTTT. Translated: CASSQTSSGNTIYF.

V is TRBV3-1 (or the pseudogene TRBV3-2) and J is TRBJ2-1, with D maybe TRBD2 (7 bases). The CDR3 loop spans 18 amino acids. Germline CDR1 LGHDT, CDR2 YNNKEL (reference sequence). V was clipped by 2 bases and J by 0 bases, with 17 bases between them. CDR3 amino acids: CASSQLLRGRASYNEQFF. CDR3 bases: TGTGCCAGCAGCCAACTGCTAAGGGGGAGGGCCTCCTACAATGAGCAGTTCTTC.

The chain couples TRBV6-5 to TRBJ2-7; TRBD2 is a possible D gene (6 bases). The length of the CDR3 is 15 residues. From germline, CDR1 is MNHEY and CDR2 SVGAGI. Trimming left V 6 bases short and J 0 bases short, with 15 bases between. The CDR3 sequence: CASRGDFQSSYEQYF. The CDR3 DNA sequence: TGTGCCAGCAGAGGGGACTTCCAGAGCTCCTACGAGCAGTACTTC.

The chain is built from TRBV6-2 or TRBV6-3 and TRBJ2-7; TRBD1 matches 8 bases. V lost 5 bases, J lost 5 bases, and 8 bases stayed unmatched. The CDR3 covers 14 residues. Germline lookup yields CDR1 MNHEY and CDR2 SVGEGT. The DNA for the CDR3 is TGTGCCAGCAGTCGAGGAGACAGGGGCCACGAGCAGTACTTC. This translates into CASSRGDRGHEQYF.

In regard to this clone: One junction end disagrees with the germline gene, perhaps due to a read error. This sequence joins TRBV6-2 or TRBV6-3 and TRBJ2-7; 7 bases line up with TRBD2. From germline, CDR1 is MNHEY and CDR2 SVGEGT. CDR3 size: 11 residues. The CDR3 region is CASSPPGLFVF. CDR3 bases: TGTGCCAGCAGCCCACCGGGACTATTCGTCTTC.

This CDR3 is CASSLEPDTQYF. DNA of the CDR3: TGCGCCAGCAGCTTGGAGCCAGATACGCAGTATTTT. The rearrangement joins TRBV5-1 to TRBJ2-3; D remains ambiguous. The CDR3 sequence is 12 residues long. The V and J ends lost 0 bases and 4 bases respectively, with 3 bases between them. Germline-derived CDR1 and CDR2 are SGHRS and YFSETQ.

The rearrangement joins TRBV3-1 (or the pseudogene TRBV3-2) to TRBJ1-2, with a tentative D call TRBD1 (5 bases). Germline V CDR1 and CDR2: LGHDT, YNNKEL (reference sequence). The length of the CDR3 is 15 residues. Trimming shortened V by 0 bases and J by 5 bases, and 13 bases separated the two germline ends. CDR3 protein: CASSQDVGGGYGYTF. CDR3 sequence (DNA): TGTGCCAGCAGCCAAGATGTGGGGGGTGGGTATGGCTACACCTTC.

The genes are TRBV30 and TRBJ2-5, with TRBD2 matching over 12 bases. The germline V gene has CDR1 GTSNPN and CDR2 SVGIG (reference sequence). The V gene end was trimmed by 3 bases and the J gene end by 7 bases; junction bases not matched to a gene: 9. The CDR3 totals 15 residues. The CDR3 sequence: CAWSQGLAGGGTQYF. The CDR3 DNA reads as TGTGCCTGGAGCCAGGGACTAGCGGGTGGGGGGACCCAGTACTTC. The complete variable domain, with remaining parts taken from reference TRBV30 and TRBJ2-5, reads SQTIHQWPATLVQPVGSPLSLECTVEGTSNPNLYWYRQAAGRGLQLLFYSVGIGQISSEVPQNLSASRPQDRQFILSSKKLLLSDSGFYLCAWSQGLAGGGTQYFGPGTRLLVL.

The CDR3 reads CASSEDGTSEETQYF. In nucleotides, the CDR3 is TGTGCCAGCAGCGAAGACGGGACTAGTGAAGAGACCCAGTACTTC. The chain combines TRBV9 with TRBJ2-5; 8 nucleotides agree with TRBD2. Germline CDR1 is SGDLS and CDR2 is YYNGEE. V dropped 3 bases and J dropped 3; count of bases not matched to a gene: 7. The CDR3 consists of 15 residues.

The J gene is TRBJ2-5, the V gene TRBV6-5, with unresolved D. This CDR3 region has 15 residues. Germline V CDR1 and CDR2: MNHEY, SVGAGI. Trimming stripped 5 bases from V and 5 bases from J, with 18 bases between. CDR3 DNA sequence: TGTGCCAGCAGTCGAGCCCTGACTGCTATCGAGACCCAGTACTTC. Translation: CASSRALTAIETQYF.

The sample holds one count of this clone. The chain recombines TRBV5-1 with TRBJ1-5; 10 bases fit TRBD1. Germline V gene data show CDR1 as SGHRS and CDR2 as YFSETQ. The CDR3 consists of 15 residues. J lost 5 bases, V lost 1 base, and 3 bases had no gene match. The CDR3 region is CASSLIGTGDQPQHF. The CDR3 DNA sequence: TGCGCCAGCAGCTTGATCGGGACAGGGGATCAGCCCCAGCATTTT.

V usage is TRBV14 and J usage is TRBJ1-1; D gene uncertain. CDR3 length: 13 amino acids. The germline CDR1 and CDR2 sequences are SGHDN and FVKESK. V was cut by 5 bases and J by 2 bases, with 9 bases left in between. The CDR3 region has the DNA TGTGCCAGCAGCGCTTTCGGTAACACTGAAGCTTTCTTT. The encoded protein is CASSAFGNTEAFF.

This chain joins TRBV7-2 and TRBJ1-3; D not resolved. V dropped 5 bases and J dropped 4 bases, with 15 bases sitting between them. The V gene's germline CDR1 is SGHTA and CDR2 FQGNSA. The CDR3 loop spans 15 amino acids. CDR3 nucleotide sequence: TGTGCCAGCAGCCCAGCGACGGCGCGAGGAAACACCATATATTTT. Translating it yields CASSPATARGNTIYF.

This chain uses TRBV20-1 with TRBJ1-2; D might be TRBD1 (5 bases). Trimming stripped 3 bases from V and 1 base from J, with 15 bases between. CDR3 length: 15 residues. CDR1 is DFQATT and CDR2 is SNEGSKA in the germline V gene (reference sequence). The chain's CDR3 is CSASRIIGGNYGYTF. CDR3 coding DNA: TGCAGTGCTAGTAGGATAATCGGGGGTAACTATGGCTACACCTTC.

This chain uses TRBV25-1 with TRBJ2-4; 9 bases fit TRBD2. This CDR3 is 15 amino acids long. Trimming took 2 bases from V and 6 from J; bases not matched to a gene: 5. CDR1 MGHDK and CDR2 SYGVNS come from the germline V gene. CDR3 protein: CASSEAGGPGNIQYF. In nucleotides, the CDR3 is TGTGCCAGCAGTGAAGCGGGAGGGCCCGGAAACATTCAGTACTTC.

The CDR3 is CASSWDRDSEQYF. The CDR3 DNA follows: TGTGCCAGCAGTTGGGACAGGGATAGCGAGCAGTACTTC. V and J are TRBV12-3 or TRBV12-4 and TRBJ2-7; 9 positions agree with TRBD1. The CDR3 runs 13 residues. The ends lost 4 bases at V and 6 bases at J; junction bases unmatched: 4.

This clone has just one count. V usage is TRBV5-1 and J usage is TRBJ1-1, with D hard to call. CDR3 length equals 14 residues. The ends were cut back, 0 bases at V and 0 bases at J, with 6 bases in the middle. Per the germline V gene, CDR1 is SGHRS and CDR2 is YFSETQ. The CDR3 region is CASSLDTMNTEAFF. The CDR3 DNA follows: TGCGCCAGCAGCTTGGACACCATGAACACTGAAGCTTTCTTT.

V is TRBV6-2 or TRBV6-3 and J is TRBJ2-2; no clear D. The V gene lost 1 base and the J gene lost 1 base, with 10 bases spanning the gap. The CDR3 loop spans 16 amino acids. CDR1 is MNHEY and CDR2 is SVGEGT in the germline V gene. The CDR3 DNA follows: TGTGCCAGCAGTTACTTCCTAGTTGGGAACACCGGGGAGCTGTTTTTT. Its protein product is CASSYFLVGNTGELFF.